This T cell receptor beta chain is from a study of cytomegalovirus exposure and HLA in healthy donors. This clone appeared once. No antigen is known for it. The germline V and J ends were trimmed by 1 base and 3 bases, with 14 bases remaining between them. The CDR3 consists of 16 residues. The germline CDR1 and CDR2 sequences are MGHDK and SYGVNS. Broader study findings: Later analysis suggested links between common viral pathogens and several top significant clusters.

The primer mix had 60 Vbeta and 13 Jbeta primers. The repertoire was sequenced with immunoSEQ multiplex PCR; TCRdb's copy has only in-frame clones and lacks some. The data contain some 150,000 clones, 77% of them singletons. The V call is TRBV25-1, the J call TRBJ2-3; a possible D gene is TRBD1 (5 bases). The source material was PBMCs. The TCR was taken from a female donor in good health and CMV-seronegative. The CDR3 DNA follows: TGTGCCAGCAGTGAATTTCAGGGCGCACGGACAGATACGCAGTATTTT. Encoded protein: CASSEFQGARTDTQYF.